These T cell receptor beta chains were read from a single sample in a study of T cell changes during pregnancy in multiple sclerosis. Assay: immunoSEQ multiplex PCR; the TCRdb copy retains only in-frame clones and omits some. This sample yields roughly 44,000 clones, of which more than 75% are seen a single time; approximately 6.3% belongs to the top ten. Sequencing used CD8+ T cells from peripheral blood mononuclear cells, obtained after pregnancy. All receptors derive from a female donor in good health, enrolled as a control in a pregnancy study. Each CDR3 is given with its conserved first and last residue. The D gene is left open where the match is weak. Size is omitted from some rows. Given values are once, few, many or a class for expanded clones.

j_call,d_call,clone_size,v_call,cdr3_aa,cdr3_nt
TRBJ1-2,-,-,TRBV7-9,CASREGTNYGYTF,TGTGCCAGCAGAGAGGGAACCAACTATGGCTACACCTTC
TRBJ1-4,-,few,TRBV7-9,CASSPLQGDGEKLFF,TGTGCCAGCAGCCCCTTACAGGGAGATGGCGAAAAACTGTTTTTT
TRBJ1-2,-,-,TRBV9,CASSPRALGDTF,TGTGCCAGCAGCCCCAGGGCCCTAGGGGACACCTTC
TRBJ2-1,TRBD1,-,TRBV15,CATSREDPGTAIEQFF,TGTGCCACCAGCAGAGAAGACCCTGGGACAGCCATTGAGCAGTTCTTC
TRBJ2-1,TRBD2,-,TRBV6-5,CASSPLAGTNEQFF,TGTGCCAGCAGCCCACTAGCGGGCACCAATGAGCAGTTCTTC
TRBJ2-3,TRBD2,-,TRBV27,CASRPGLANTDTQYF,TGTGCCAGCAGGCCGGGACTAGCCAACACAGATACGCAGTATTTT
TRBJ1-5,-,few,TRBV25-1,CASSEGYQPQHF,TGTGCCAGCAGCGAGGGCTACCAGCCCCAGCATTTT
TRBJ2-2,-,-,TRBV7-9,CASSPGGRAGELFF,TGTGCCAGCAGCCCCGGTGGGCGGGCCGGGGAGCTGTTTTTT
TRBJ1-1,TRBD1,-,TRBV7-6,CASSAGTAEAFF,TGTGCCAGCAGCGCCGGGACAGCTGAAGCTTTCTTT
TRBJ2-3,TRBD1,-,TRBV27,CASSLITGGYADTQYF,TGTGCCAGCAGTTTAATAACAGGGGGCTATGCAGATACGCAGTATTTT
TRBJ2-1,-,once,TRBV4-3,CASSQERAGPHNEQFF,TGCGCCAGCAGCCAAGAACGGGCAGGGCCTCACAATGAGCAGTTCTTC
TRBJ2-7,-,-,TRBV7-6,CASSSTGGGASYEQYF,TGTGCCAGCAGCTCAACGGGTGGGGGCGCCTCCTACGAGCAGTACTTC
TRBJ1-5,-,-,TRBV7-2,CASSFAGNQPQHF,TGTGCCAGCAGCTTTGCAGGGAATCAGCCCCAGCATTTT
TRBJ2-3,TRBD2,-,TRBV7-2,CASSLVASGLTDTQYF,TGTGCCAGCAGCTTAGTGGCTAGCGGCCTCACAGATACGCAGTATTTT
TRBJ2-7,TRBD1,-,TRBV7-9,CASSRTGQVEQYF,TGTGCCAGCAGCCGGACAGGGCAGGTCGAGCAGTACTTC
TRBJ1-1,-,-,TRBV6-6,CASSYSEVAEAFF,TGTGCCAGCAGTTACTCGGAGGTGGCCGAAGCTTTCTTT
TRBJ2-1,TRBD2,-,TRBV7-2,CASSLSGGGNEQFF,TGTGCCAGCAGCTTGAGCGGGGGGGGTAATGAGCAGTTCTTC
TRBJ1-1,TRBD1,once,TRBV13,CASSPSGTGGFTEAFF,TGTGCCAGCAGCCCCTCCGGGACAGGGGGGTTCACTGAAGCTTTCTTT
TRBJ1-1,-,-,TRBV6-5,CASSYSPEATEAFF,TGTGCCAGCAGTTACTCGCCGGAGGCCACTGAAGCTTTCTTT
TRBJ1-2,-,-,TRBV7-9,CASSPPAGIGYTF,TGTGCCAGCAGCCCACCAGCGGGTATTGGCTACACCTTC
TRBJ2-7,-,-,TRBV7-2,CASSLGRDSEQYF,TGTGCCAGCAGCTTAGGACGGGACTCGGAGCAGTACTTC
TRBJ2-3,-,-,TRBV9,CASSVAKSTDTQYF,TGTGCCAGCAGCGTAGCTAAGAGCACAGATACGCAGTATTTT
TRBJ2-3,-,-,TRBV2,CASSPKRVPDTQYF,TGTGCCAGCAGCCCCAAGCGGGTCCCAGATACGCAGTATTTT
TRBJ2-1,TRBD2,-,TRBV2,CASSETSGGNNEQFF,TGTGCCAGCAGTGAGACTAGCGGGGGAAACAATGAGCAGTTCTTC
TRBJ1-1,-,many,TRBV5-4,CASSFGHNTEAFF,TGTGCCAGCAGCTTTGGACATAACACTGAAGCTTTCTTT
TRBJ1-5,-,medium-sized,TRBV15,CATSRDKGVGQPQHF,TGTGCCACCAGCAGAGATAAGGGGGTAGGGCAGCCCCAGCATTTT
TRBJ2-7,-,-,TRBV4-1,CASSQAPGRGDYEQYF,TGCGCCAGCAGCCAAGCCCCGGGCAGGGGGGACTACGAGCAGTACTTC
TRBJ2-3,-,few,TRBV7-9,CASSHDRNSNSSTDTQYF,TGTGCCAGCAGCCACGACAGAAACAGTAATTCTAGCACAGATACGCAGTATTTT
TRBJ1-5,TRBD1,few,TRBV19,CASGQDSNQPQHF,TGTGCCAGTGGACAGGATAGCAATCAGCCCCAGCATTTT
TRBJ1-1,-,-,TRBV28,CASSLSGEGVNTEAFF,TGTGCCAGCAGTCTATCGGGGGAGGGCGTGAACACTGAAGCTTTCTTT
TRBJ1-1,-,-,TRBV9,CASTPGGYGNTEAFF,TGTGCCAGCACTCCCGGGGGGTACGGGAACACTGAAGCTTTCTTT
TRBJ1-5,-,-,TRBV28,CASTRPAGRNQPQHF,TGTGCCAGCACCCGGCCAGCGGGCCGCAATCAGCCCCAGCATTTT